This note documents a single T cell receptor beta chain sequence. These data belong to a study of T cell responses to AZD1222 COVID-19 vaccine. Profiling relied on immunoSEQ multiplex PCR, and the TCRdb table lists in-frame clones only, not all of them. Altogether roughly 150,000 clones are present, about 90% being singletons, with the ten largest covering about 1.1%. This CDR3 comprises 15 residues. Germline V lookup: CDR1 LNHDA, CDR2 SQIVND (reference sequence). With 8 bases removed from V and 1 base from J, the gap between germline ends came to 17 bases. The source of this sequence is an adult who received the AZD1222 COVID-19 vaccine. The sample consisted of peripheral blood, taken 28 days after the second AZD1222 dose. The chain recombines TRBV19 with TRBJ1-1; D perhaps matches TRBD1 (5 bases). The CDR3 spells CASRRRDSGNTEAFF. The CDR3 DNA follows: TGTGCCAGTCGCCGCAGGGACTCTGGGAACACTGAAGCTTTCTTT.